The rows below give T cell receptor beta chains drawn from one sample of a study of vaccination effects on CD4 cells after COVID-19. Method: immunoSEQ multiplex PCR; TCRdb's copy keeps in-frame clones and lacks some. The sample consists of over 30,000 clones, about two thirds of them appearing once. No antigen has been assigned to these receptors. Sample: CD4+ T cells from PBMCs cultured with SARS-CoV-2 spike peptides, taken before COVID-19 vaccination. These receptors were obtained from a human donor who received a COVID-19 vaccine. The CDR3 runs from the conserved cysteine through the conserved F or W. Each record gives: clone size, J gene, D gene, V gene, CDR3 DNA, CDR3 protein. The D gene is left open where the match is weak. Size values are once, few and many counts, or a class for expanded clones, and some rows have none.

size: NA; J: TRBJ2-7; D: NA; V: TRBV5-6; DNA: TGTGCCAGCAGCGCCGACCACGAGCAGTACTTC; CDR3: CASSADHEQYF
size: few; J: TRBJ1-1; D: NA; V: TRBV2; DNA: TGTGCCAGCAGTGGCGATTACACTGAAGCTTTCTTT; CDR3: CASSGDYTEAFF
size: few; J: TRBJ1-5; D: NA; V: TRBV24-1; DNA: TGTGCCACCAGCTCCCTGGGCAATGGCAATCAGCCCCAGCATTTT; CDR3: CATSSLGNGNQPQHF
size: NA; J: TRBJ1-2; D: NA; V: TRBV30; DNA: TGTGCCTGGAGTGAAGGATTTAACTATGGCTACACCTTC; CDR3: CAWSEGFNYGYTF
size: NA; J: TRBJ1-6; D: NA; V: TRBV3-1/TRBV3-2; DNA: TGTGCCAGCAGCCCCATGACGAATTCACCCCTCCACTTT; CDR3: CASSPMTNSPLHF
size: few; J: TRBJ1-1; D: NA; V: TRBV5-4; DNA: TGTGCCAGCAGCTTGGCAGGAGCAAAGACTGAAGCTTTCTTT; CDR3: CASSLAGAKTEAFF
size: NA; J: TRBJ1-5; D: NA; V: TRBV19; DNA: TGTGCCAGTAGTATCGCAAACGGGGGGAGGGATCGGGGTCAGCCCCAGCATTTT; CDR3: CASSIANGGRDRGQPQHF
size: NA; J: TRBJ1-6; D: TRBD1; V: TRBV30; DNA: TGTGCCTGGAGAAGACAGGGGGCGCAGAATTCACCCCTCCACTTT; CDR3: CAWRRQGAQNSPLHF
size: NA; J: TRBJ2-3; D: TRBD2; V: TRBV6-5; DNA: TGTGCCAACCCCGCGGGGGGGCCGACAGATACGCAGTATTTT; CDR3: CANPAGGPTDTQYF
size: once; J: TRBJ2-5; D: NA; V: TRBV11-2; DNA: TGTGCCAGCAGCTTAGATCAGTGGTCCGAGACCCAGTACTTC; CDR3: CASSLDQWSETQYF